The 19 T cell receptor beta chains reported below all come from one sample, sequenced in a study of PD-L1 blockade in urothelial cancer. Data came from immunoSEQ multiplex PCR; TCRdb stores just in-frame clones and leaves some out. The data hold approximately 79,000 clones, with roughly 87% observed a single time. Sequenced material: PBMCs, taken around atezolizumab (anti-PD-L1) treatment. Every receptor here comes from a woman between 70 and 85 years old with urothelial cancer.

This sequence joins TRBV5-5 and TRBJ1-4; D call uncertain. V lost 0 bases and J lost 4, with 7 bases in between. Germline V gene lookup returns CDR1 SGHKS and CDR2 YYEKEE (reference sequence). The CDR3 totals 14 residues. The CDR3 sequence: CASSLGHLNEKLFF. The CDR3 nucleotides are TGTGCCAGCAGCTTGGGACACCTTAATGAAAAACTGTTTTTT.

The V call is TRBV7-9, the J call TRBJ1-2, with 8 bases matching TRBD1. V dropped 5 bases and J dropped 7; count of bases not matched to a gene: 12. The CDR3 has 15 amino acids. Germline V gene data show CDR1 as SEHNR and CDR2 as FQNEAQ (reference sequence). Here the CDR3 reads CASSHRTGRVGGYTF. The CDR3 coding sequence is TGTGCCAGCAGCCACCGGACAGGGAGAGTGGGTGGCTACACCTTC. Drawing the rest from reference TRBV7-9 and TRBJ1-2, the complete variable domain is DTGVSQNPRHKITKRGQNVTFRCDPISEHNRLYWYRQTLGQGPEFLTYFQNEAQLEKSRLLSDRFSAERPKGSFSTLEIQRTEQGDSAMYLCASSHRTGRVGGYTFGSGTRLTVV.

This clone was seen only a few times. The rearrangement joins TRBV19 to TRBJ1-4, with D hard to call. This CDR3 comprises 15 residues. Trimming left V 6 bases short and J 0 bases short, with 11 bases between. CDR1 is LNHDA, CDR2 SQIVND, per germline (reference sequence). Here the CDR3 DNA reads TGTGCCAGTAGCCGGGTTTATGCAACTAATGAAAAACTGTTTTTT. Amino acid sequence: CASSRVYATNEKLFF.

The chain is built from TRBV6-1 and TRBJ2-7; D ambiguous. The germline CDR1 and CDR2 sequences are MNHNS and SASEGT. The CDR3 runs to 11 residues. V lost 6 bases and J lost 4, with 7 bases in between. CDR3 sequence: CASRRTYEQYF. The CDR3 nucleotides read TGTGCCAGCAGACGCACTTACGAGCAGTACTTC.

There are a few counts of this clone. This rearrangement joins TRBV10-2 to TRBJ2-2; 14 nucleotides agree with TRBD2. V lost 6 bases to trimming and J lost 4 bases; unmatched junction nucleotides: 1. The CDR3 extends over 15 amino acids. The germline V gene has CDR1 WSHSY and CDR2 SAAADI. The CDR3 DNA reads as TGCGCCAGCAGCGGACTAGCGGGAGGCACCGGGGAGCTGTTTTTT. Translating gives CASSGLAGGTGELFF.

The chain links TRBV5-1 to TRBJ1-1; D is uncertain. The CDR3 runs 16 residues. Trimming removed 0 bases at V and 1 base at J, with 13 bases between. CDR1 is SGHRS, CDR2 YFSETQ, per germline. The CDR3 DNA sequence: TGCGCCAGCAGCTTGGGGCGGGGAGGCAGGAACACTGAAGCTTTCTTT. Protein product: CASSLGRGGRNTEAFF.

The chain couples TRBV7-9 to TRBJ2-3; weak D call: TRBD2 (6 bases). V lost 5 bases to trimming and J lost 0 bases, with 12 bases between them. The germline gives CDR1 SEHNR, CDR2 FQNEAQ (reference sequence). This CDR3 spans 15 amino acids. CDR3 amino acids: CASSRGSRSTDTQYF. CDR3 coding DNA: TGTGCCAGCAGCCGGGGGTCCCGAAGCACAGATACGCAGTATTTT.

CDR3 bases: TGTGCCAGCAGCATTGGACAGGAGAACACTGAAGCTTTCTTT. Its translation: CASSIGQENTEAFF. This chain links TRBV5-8 with TRBJ1-1, with 7 bases matching TRBD1. V lost 4 bases, J lost 1 base, and 4 bases stayed unmatched. The CDR3 is 14 amino acids. Germline values: CDR1 SGHTS, CDR2 YDEGEE.

This clone was detected a few times. CDR3 nucleotide sequence: TGTGCCAGTAGTATTCGCACAGGGCGATCCTATCAGCCCCAGCATTTT. It yields the protein CASSIRTGRSYQPQHF. The chain combines TRBV19 with TRBJ1-5; a weak D match, TRBD1 (6 bases). The CDR3 consists of 16 residues. CDR1 is LNHDA, CDR2 SQIVND, per germline (reference sequence). Trimming left V 3 bases short and J 5 bases short, with 17 bases between.

The rearrangement joins TRBV7-2 to TRBJ2-5, with 8 bases aligning to TRBD1. Trimming at V came to 1 base and at J to 5 bases, leaving 6 bases not matched to a gene. CDR3 length equals 15 residues. Germline CDR1 reads SGHTA; CDR2 reads FQGNSA. CDR3 nucleotide sequence: TGTGCCAGCAGCTTAGGGACAGGGACAAGGGAGACCCAGTACTTC. Amino acids: CASSLGTGTRETQYF.

V and J are TRBV7-3 and TRBJ2-1; 10 bases agree with TRBD2. V lost 5 bases to trimming and J lost 0 bases; unmatched junction nucleotides: 1. The CDR3 runs to 15 residues. In germline, CDR1 is SGHTA, CDR2 FQGTGA. This chain's CDR3 is CASSIAGGSYNEQFF. The CDR3 DNA reads TGTGCCAGCAGCATAGCGGGAGGCTCCTACAATGAGCAGTTCTTC.

This chain's CDR3 is CAWSEAIHRGVGTGELFF. CDR3 nucleotides: TGTGCCTGGAGTGAGGCAATCCACAGGGGTGTGGGCACCGGGGAGCTGTTTTTT. This chain connects TRBV30 to TRBJ2-2; 7 bases align to TRBD1. Trimming removed 1 base from V and 4 bases from J; junction bases left unmatched: 15. Germline-derived CDR1 and CDR2 are GTSNPN and SVGIG (reference sequence). The CDR3 totals 18 residues. Full variable domain (remainder filled in from reference TRBV30 and TRBJ2-2): SQTIHQWPATLVQPVGSPLSLECTVEGTSNPNLYWYRQAAGRGLQLLFYSVGIGQISSEVPQNLSASRPQDRQFILSSKKLLLSDSGFYLCAWSEAIHRGVGTGELFFGEGSRLTVL.

The chain uses TRBV19 and TRBJ2-1, with D maybe TRBD2 (6 bases). The V end was cut by 3 bases, the J end by 8 bases, with 17 bases between. In germline, CDR1 is LNHDA, CDR2 SQIVND (reference sequence). The CDR3 is made up of 15 amino acids. The CDR3 loop reads CASSIEGLLSHEQFF. CDR3 sequence (DNA): TGTGCCAGTAGTATCGAGGGACTCCTGAGCCATGAGCAGTTCTTC.

This rearrangement joins TRBV5-1 to TRBJ2-3, with D tentatively TRBD1 (5 bases). CDR3 length: 14 residues. Trimming left V 2 bases short and J 4 bases short, with 11 bases between. CDR1 is SGHRS, CDR2 YFSETQ, per germline. The chain's CDR3 is CASSLDQGADTQYF. The CDR3 nucleotides are TGCGCCAGCAGCTTAGATCAGGGCGCAGATACGCAGTATTTT.

As to this clone: This sample also contains other DNA sequences that code for the same CDR3. The rearrangement links TRBV6-5 to TRBJ2-7; weak D call: TRBD1 (6 bases). The CDR3 extends over 12 amino acids. Germline values: CDR1 MNHEY, CDR2 SVGAGI. Between the trimmed V and J ends, which lost 9 bases and 2 bases, there was a span of 11 bases. The CDR3 protein is CASRGHPYEQYF. As DNA, the CDR3 is TGTGCCAGTCGGGGACACCCCTACGAGCAGTACTTC.

The chain uses TRBV2 and TRBJ2-5, with 7 bases matching TRBD1. After removal of 9 bases from V and 9 bases from J, the junction contained 10 bases not matched to a gene. This CDR3 has 12 amino acids. Germline values: CDR1 SNHLY, CDR2 FYNNEI. CDR3 loop: CARRDSSGAQYF. The CDR3 DNA follows: TGTGCCAGACGGGACAGCTCTGGGGCCCAGTACTTC.

V and J are TRBV9 and TRBJ2-5; 13 nucleotides match TRBD2. In germline, CDR1 is SGDLS, CDR2 YYNGEE. Trimming took 0 bases from V and 4 from J; bases not matched to a gene: 3. The CDR3 is made up of 16 amino acids. The CDR3 protein is CASSVATSGGVETQYF. The DNA of the CDR3 is TGTGCCAGCAGCGTAGCCACTAGCGGGGGGGTAGAGACCCAGTACTTC.

This chain connects TRBV5-1 to TRBJ1-1, with D perhaps matching TRBD1 (5 bases). The CDR3 totals 14 residues. Germline CDR1 is SGHRS and CDR2 is YFSETQ. Trimming stripped 7 bases from V and 0 bases from J, with 13 bases between. The CDR3 DNA reads as TGCGCCAGCCAGAAAACAGGATTGAACACTGAAGCTTTCTTT. Its translation: CASQKTGLNTEAFF.

V usage is TRBV27 and J usage is TRBJ1-5; D perhaps matches TRBD1 (6 bases). There are 13 residues in the CDR3. Germline CDR1 reads MNHEY; CDR2 reads SMNVEV (reference sequence). V lost 4 bases to trimming and J lost 3 bases, with 7 bases between them. The CDR3 reads CASSYRDNQPQHF. The CDR3 region has the DNA TGTGCCAGCAGTTACAGGGACAATCAGCCCCAGCATTTT.